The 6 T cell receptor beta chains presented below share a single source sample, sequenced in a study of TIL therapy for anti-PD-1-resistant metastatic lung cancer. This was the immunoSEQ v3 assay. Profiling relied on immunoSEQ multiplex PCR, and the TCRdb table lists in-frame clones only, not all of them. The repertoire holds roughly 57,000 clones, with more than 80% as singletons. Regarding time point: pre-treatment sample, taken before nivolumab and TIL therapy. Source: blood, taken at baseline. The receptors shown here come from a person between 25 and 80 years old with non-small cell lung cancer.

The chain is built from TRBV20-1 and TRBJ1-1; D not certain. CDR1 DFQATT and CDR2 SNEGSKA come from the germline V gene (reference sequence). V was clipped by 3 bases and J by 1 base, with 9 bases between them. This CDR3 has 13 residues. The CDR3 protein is CSASFRRNTEAFF. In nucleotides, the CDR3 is TGCAGTGCTAGTTTCAGACGGAACACTGAAGCTTTCTTT.

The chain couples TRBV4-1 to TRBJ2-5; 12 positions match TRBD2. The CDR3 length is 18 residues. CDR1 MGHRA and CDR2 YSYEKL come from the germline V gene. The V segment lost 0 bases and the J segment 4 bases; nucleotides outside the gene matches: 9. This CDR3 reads CASSQERLAGGIGETQYF. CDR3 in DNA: TGCGCCAGCAGCCAAGAACGGCTAGCGGGAGGGATAGGAGAGACCCAGTACTTC.

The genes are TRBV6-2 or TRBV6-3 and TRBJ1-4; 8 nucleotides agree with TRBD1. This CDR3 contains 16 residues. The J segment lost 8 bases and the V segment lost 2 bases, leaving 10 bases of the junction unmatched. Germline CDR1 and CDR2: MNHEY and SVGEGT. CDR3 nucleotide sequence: TGTGCCAGCAGTTACCAGAAGACAGGGGCTAGAGAAAAACTGTTTTTT. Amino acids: CASSYQKTGAREKLFF.

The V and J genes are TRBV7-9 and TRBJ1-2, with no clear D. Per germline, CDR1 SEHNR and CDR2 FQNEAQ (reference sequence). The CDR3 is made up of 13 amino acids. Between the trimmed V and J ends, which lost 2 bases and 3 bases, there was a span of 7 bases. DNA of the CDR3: TGTGCCAGCAGCTTAATGGCGGACTATGGCTACACCTTC. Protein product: CASSLMADYGYTF. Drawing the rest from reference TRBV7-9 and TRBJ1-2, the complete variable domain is DTGVSQNPRHKITKRGQNVTFRCDPISEHNRLYWYRQTLGQGPEFLTYFQNEAQLEKSRLLSDRFSAERPKGSFSTLEIQRTEQGDSAMYLCASSLMADYGYTFGSGTRLTVV.

CDR3 DNA sequence: TGTGCCTGGGGAGCGGGAGTCCGAGAGACCCAGTACTTC. Translated: CAWGAGVRETQYF. The rearrangement uses TRBV30 and TRBJ2-5; 8 nucleotides align to TRBD2. Germline CDR1 reads GTSNPN; CDR2 reads SVGIG (reference sequence). J lost 4 bases, V lost 5 bases, and 6 bases had no gene match. The CDR3 has 13 amino acids.

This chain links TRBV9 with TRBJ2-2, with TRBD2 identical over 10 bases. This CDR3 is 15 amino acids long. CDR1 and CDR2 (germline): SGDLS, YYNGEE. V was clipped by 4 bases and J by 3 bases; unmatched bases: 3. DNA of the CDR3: TGTGCCAGCAGCTCCGGGACTAGCGACACCGGGGAGCTGTTTTTT. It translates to CASSSGTSDTGELFF.